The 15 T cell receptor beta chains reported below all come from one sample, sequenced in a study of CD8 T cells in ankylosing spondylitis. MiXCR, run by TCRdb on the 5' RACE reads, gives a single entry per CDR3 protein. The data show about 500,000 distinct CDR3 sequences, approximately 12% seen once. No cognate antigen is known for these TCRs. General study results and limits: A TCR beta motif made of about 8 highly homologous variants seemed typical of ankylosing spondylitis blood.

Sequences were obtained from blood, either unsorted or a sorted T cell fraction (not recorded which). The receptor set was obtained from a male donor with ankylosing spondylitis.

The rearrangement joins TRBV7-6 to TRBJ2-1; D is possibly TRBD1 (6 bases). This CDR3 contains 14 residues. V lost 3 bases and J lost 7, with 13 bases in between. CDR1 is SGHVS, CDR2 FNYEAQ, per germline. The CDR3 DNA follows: TGTGCCAGCAGCTTCAGGGGCACGACGAATGAGCAGTTCTTC. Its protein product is CASSFRGTTNEQFF. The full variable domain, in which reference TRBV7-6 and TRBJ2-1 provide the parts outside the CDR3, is GAGVSQSPRYKVTKRGQDVALRCDPISGHVSLYWYRQALGQGPEFLTYFNYEAQQDKSGLPNDRFSAERPEGSISTLTIQRTEQRDSAMYRCASSFRGTTNEQFFGPGTRLTVL.

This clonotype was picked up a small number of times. The CDR3 coding sequence is TGTGCCAGCAGCCAACTTGAGGGGAGTTTTTCCTACAATGAGCAGTTCTTC. Its protein product is CASSQLEGSFSYNEQFF. The V gene is TRBV3-1, the J gene TRBJ2-1; the D gene could be TRBD1 or TRBD2 (5 bases each). V shed 2 bases and J shed 1 base, with 15 bases lying between them. CDR3 length equals 17 residues. CDR1 is LGHDT, CDR2 YNNKEL, per germline (reference sequence).

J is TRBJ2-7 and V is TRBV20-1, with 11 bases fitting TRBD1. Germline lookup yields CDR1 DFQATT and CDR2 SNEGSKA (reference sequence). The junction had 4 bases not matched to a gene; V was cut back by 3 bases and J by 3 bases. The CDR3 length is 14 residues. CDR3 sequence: CSARPGTGGYEQYF. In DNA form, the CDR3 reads TGCAGTGCTAGGCCCGGGACAGGGGGCTACGAGCAGTACTTC.

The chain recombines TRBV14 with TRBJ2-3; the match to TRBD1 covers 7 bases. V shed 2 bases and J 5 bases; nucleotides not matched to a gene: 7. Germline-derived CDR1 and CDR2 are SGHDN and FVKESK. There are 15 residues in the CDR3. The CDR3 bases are TGTGCCAGCAGCCAACGACAGGGTAGTAGAGATACGCAGTATTTT. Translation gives CASSQRQGSRDTQYF. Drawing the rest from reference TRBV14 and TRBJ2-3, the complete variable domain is EAGVTQFPSHSVIEKGQTVTLRCDPISGHDNLYWYRRVMGKEIKFLLHFVKESKQDESGMPNNRFLAERTGGTYSTLKVQPAELEDSGVYFCASSQRQGSRDTQYFGPGTRLTVL.

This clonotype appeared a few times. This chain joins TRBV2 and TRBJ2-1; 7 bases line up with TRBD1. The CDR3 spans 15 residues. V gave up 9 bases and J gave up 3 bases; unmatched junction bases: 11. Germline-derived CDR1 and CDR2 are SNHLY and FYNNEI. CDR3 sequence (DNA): TGTGCCAGTGACCCACAGGGGCCCCACTACAATGAGCAGTTCTTC. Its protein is CASDPQGPHYNEQFF.

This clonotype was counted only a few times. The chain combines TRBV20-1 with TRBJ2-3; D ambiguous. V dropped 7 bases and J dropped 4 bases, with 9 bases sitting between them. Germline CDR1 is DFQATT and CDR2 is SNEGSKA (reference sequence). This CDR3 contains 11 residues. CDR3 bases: TGCAGTGAGGGTACATCAGATACGCAGTATTTT. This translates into CSEGTSDTQYF.

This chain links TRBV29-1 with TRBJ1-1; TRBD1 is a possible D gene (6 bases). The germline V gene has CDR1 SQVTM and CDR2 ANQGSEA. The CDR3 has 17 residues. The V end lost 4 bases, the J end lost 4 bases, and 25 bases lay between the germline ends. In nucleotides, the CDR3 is TGCAGCGTTGCAGAAAGGGGTGTCAGGCCCAGGGGCACTGAAGCTTTCTTT. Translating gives CSVAERGVRPRGTEAFF.

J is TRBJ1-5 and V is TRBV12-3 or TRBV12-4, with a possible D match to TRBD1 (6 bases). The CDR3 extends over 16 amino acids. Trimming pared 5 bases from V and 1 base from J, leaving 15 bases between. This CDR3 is CASSPRWRGSNQPQHF. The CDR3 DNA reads TGTGCCAGCAGTCCTAGGTGGAGGGGGAGCAATCAGCCCCAGCATTTT.

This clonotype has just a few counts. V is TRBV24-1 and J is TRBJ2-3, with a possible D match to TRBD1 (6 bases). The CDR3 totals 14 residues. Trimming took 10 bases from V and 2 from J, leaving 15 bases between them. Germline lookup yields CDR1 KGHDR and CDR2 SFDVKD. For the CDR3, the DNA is TGTGCCACTCAGGCAGGGGTCGACACAGATACGCAGTATTTT. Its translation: CATQAGVDTDTQYF.

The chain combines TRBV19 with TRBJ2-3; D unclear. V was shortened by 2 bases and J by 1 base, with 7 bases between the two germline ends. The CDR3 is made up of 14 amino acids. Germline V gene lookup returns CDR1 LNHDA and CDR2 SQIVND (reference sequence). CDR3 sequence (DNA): TGTGCCAGTAGTATACCCCTCCGCACAGATACGCAGTATTTT. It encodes CASSIPLRTDTQYF.

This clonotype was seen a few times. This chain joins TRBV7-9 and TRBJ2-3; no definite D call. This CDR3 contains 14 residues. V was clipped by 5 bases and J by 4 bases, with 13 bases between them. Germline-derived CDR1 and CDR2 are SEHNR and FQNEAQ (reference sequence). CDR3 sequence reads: CASSHNTPADTQYF. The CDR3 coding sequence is TGTGCCAGCAGCCACAACACTCCAGCAGATACGCAGTATTTT.

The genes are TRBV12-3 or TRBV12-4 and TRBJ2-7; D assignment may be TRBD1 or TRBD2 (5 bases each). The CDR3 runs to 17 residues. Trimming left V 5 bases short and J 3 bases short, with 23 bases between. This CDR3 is CASSPGPGKKSYYEQYV. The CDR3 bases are TGTGCCAGCAGTCCGGGGCCCGGAAAGAAAAGTTACTACGAGCAGTACGTC.

The CDR3 is CASSLGSLAGTRADTQYF. Here the CDR3 DNA reads TGTGCCAGCAGCTTAGGGTCCCTAGCGGGAACTAGGGCAGATACGCAGTATTTT. The chain combines TRBV7-8 with TRBJ2-3; 9 positions match TRBD2. Germline values: CDR1 SGHVS, CDR2 FQNEAQ. The J segment lost 4 bases and the V segment lost 1 base, leaving 12 bases of the junction unmatched. The CDR3 covers 18 residues.

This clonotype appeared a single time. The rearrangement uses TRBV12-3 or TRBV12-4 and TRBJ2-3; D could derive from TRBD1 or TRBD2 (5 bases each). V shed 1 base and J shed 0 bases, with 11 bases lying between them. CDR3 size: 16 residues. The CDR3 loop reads CASSLDYRDSTDTQYF. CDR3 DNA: TGTGCCAGCAGTTTAGATTATCGGGACAGCACAGATACGCAGTATTTT.

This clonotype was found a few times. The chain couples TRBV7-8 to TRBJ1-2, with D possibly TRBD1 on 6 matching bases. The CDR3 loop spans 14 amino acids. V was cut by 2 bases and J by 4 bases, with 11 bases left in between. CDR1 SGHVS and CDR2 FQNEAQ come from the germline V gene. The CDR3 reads CASSLISGAYGYTF. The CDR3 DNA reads TGTGCCAGCAGCTTAATATCAGGGGCCTATGGCTACACCTTC.